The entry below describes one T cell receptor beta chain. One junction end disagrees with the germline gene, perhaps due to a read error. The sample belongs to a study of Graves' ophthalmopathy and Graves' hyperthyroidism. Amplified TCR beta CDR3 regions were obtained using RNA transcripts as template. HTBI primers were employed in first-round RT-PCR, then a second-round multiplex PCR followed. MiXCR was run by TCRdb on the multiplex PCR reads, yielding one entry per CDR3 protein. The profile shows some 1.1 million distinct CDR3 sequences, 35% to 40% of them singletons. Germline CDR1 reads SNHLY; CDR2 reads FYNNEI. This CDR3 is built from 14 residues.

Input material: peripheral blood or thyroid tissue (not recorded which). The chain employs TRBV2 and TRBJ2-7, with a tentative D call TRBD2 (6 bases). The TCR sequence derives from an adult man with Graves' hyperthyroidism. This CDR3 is CASSEGTFSCEQYF. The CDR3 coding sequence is TGCGCCAGCAGTGAGGGGACTTTCTCCTGCGAGCAGTACTTC.